The 19 T cell receptor beta chains below come from one sample, sequenced in a study of graft-versus-host responses after intestinal transplantation. Profiling relied on immunoSEQ multiplex PCR, and the TCRdb table lists in-frame clones only, not all of them. The sample consists of about 24,000 clones, 75% to 90% of them appearing once. The starting material was PBMCs, obtained around 14 months after intestinal transplant. Every receptor here comes from a human patient who received an intestinal transplant, so some T cells may come from the graft donor.

The chain links TRBV30 to TRBJ2-7; 7 nucleotides agree with TRBD1. The junction had 11 bases not matched to a gene; V was cut back by 3 bases and J by 12 bases. This CDR3 spans 12 amino acids. Germline V gives CDR1 GTSNPN, CDR2 SVGIG (reference sequence). The CDR3 bases are TGTGCCTGGAGGATCGGACAGGCTTCGGTGTACTTC. Translating it yields CAWRIGQASVYF. Combining the CDR3 with reference TRBV30 and TRBJ2-7 gives the whole variable domain SQTIHQWPATLVQPVGSPLSLECTVEGTSNPNLYWYRQAAGRGLQLLFYSVGIGQISSEVPQNLSASRPQDRQFILSSKKLLLSDSGFYLCAWRIGQASVYFGPGTRLTVT.

This clone was detected only once. This sequence joins TRBV27 and TRBJ2-7; 7 positions match TRBD1. J lost 6 bases, V lost 3 bases, and 5 bases had no gene match. Germline loops: CDR1 MNHEY, CDR2 SMNVEV (reference sequence). The CDR3 spans 13 residues. The CDR3 nucleotides are TGTGCCAGCAGTTTGACAGGGCATCGCGAGCAGTACTTC. Translated, it gives CASSLTGHREQYF.

This chain links TRBV13 with TRBJ2-5; TRBD2 matches 7 bases. The germline CDR1 and CDR2 sequences are PRHDT and FYEKMQ (reference sequence). The CDR3 has 13 residues. The V and J ends lost 3 bases and 5 bases, in that order; junction bases with no gene match: 3. The CDR3 nucleotides are TGTGCCAGCAGCTTGCCGGGAGGCGAGACCCAGTACTTC. Its protein product is CASSLPGGETQYF.

The chain employs TRBV2 and TRBJ1-4, with 7 bases aligning to TRBD1. This CDR3 spans 15 amino acids. Germline CDR1 SNHLY, CDR2 FYNNEI. J gave up 2 bases and V 5 bases, and 5 bases lay outside the gene matches. The CDR3 reads CASSQTGTTNEKLFF. CDR3 coding DNA: TGTGCCAGCAGTCAGACAGGGACGACTAATGAAAAACTGTTTTTT.

The chain has TRBV19 and TRBJ2-2, with D unresolved. CDR1 and CDR2 from the germline V gene are LNHDA and SQIVND (reference sequence). V lost 5 bases and J 6 bases, leaving 7 bases between the germline ends. The CDR3 contains 12 residues. In DNA, the CDR3 is TGTGCCAGTAGTCCTAAGCCCGGGGAGCTGTTTTTT. Translating gives CASSPKPGELFF.

The rearrangement uses TRBV11-2 and TRBJ2-1; D possibly uses TRBD1 or TRBD2 (5 bases each). This CDR3 is 12 amino acids long. The germline V gene has CDR1 SGHAT and CDR2 FQNNGV. V lost 3 bases to trimming and J lost 8 bases, with 8 bases between them. As DNA, the CDR3 is TGTGCCAGCAGCTTCCAGGGACATGAGCAGTTCTTC. Translated: CASSFQGHEQFF. Based on the CDR3 plus reference TRBV11-2 and TRBJ2-1, the full variable domain is EAGVAQSPRYKIIEKRQSVAFWCNPISGHATLYWYQQILGQGPKLLIQFQNNGVVDDSQLPKDRFSAERLKGVDSTLKIQPAKLEDSAVYLCASSFQGHEQFFGPGTRLTVL.

Here the CDR3 DNA reads TGTGCCAGCAGGCGGCCAGGACAGGGTAGCAATGAGCAGTTCTTC. Translating gives CASRRPGQGSNEQFF. The chain combines TRBV5-8 with TRBJ2-1, with TRBD1 identical over 8 bases. This CDR3 spans 15 amino acids. V was pared by 5 bases and J by 6 bases, with 10 bases of the junction left unmatched. Germline values: CDR1 SGHTS, CDR2 YDEGEE.

This clone was counted only a few times. The chain couples TRBV30 to TRBJ2-5, with a possible D match to TRBD2 (6 bases). The V gene's germline CDR1 is GTSNPN and CDR2 SVGIG (reference sequence). The V end was cut by 3 bases, the J end by 7 bases, with 21 bases between. The CDR3 has 15 residues. The CDR3 coding sequence is TGTGCCTGGAGAGGGAGGACTTCATGGGGGATGACCCAGTACTTC. This encodes CAWRGRTSWGMTQYF.

This clone was seen more than once but under ten times. The chain carries TRBV27 and TRBJ2-1; a possible D gene is TRBD1 (5 bases). The CDR3 has 15 amino acids. Germline CDR1 and CDR2: MNHEY and SMNVEV (reference sequence). Deletions cut 5 bases from V and 3 bases from J, with 14 bases between. The DNA for the CDR3 is TGTGCCAGCAGTCCCCAGGGATGGGGCTACAATGAGCAGTTCTTC. Translation: CASSPQGWGYNEQFF.

V and J are TRBV5-4 and TRBJ2-5; D ambiguous. The germline V and J ends were trimmed by 0 bases and 2 bases, with 5 bases remaining between them. CDR3 length equals 13 residues. Germline assignment: CDR1 SGHNT and CDR2 YYREEE (reference sequence). The CDR3 reads CASSLGSQETQYF. CDR3 sequence (DNA): TGTGCCAGCAGCTTGGGCAGTCAAGAGACCCAGTACTTC.

The V gene is TRBV15, the J gene TRBJ2-3; no clear D. Trimming took off 0 bases at V and 8 bases at J, with 9 bases between the two ends. The germline V gene has CDR1 LNHNV and CDR2 YYDKDF (reference sequence). This CDR3 contains 13 residues. CDR3 DNA sequence: TGTGCCACCAGCAGAGATCTATCCGCTACGCAGTATTTT. Protein product: CATSRDLSATQYF. Full variable domain (missing parts from reference TRBV15 and TRBJ2-3): DAMVIQNPRYQVTQFGKPVTLSCSQTLNHNVMYWYQQKSSQAPKLLFHYYDKDFNNEADTPDNFQSRRPNTSFCFLDIRSPGLGDTAMYLCATSRDLSATQYFGPGTRLTVL.

V and J are TRBV6-5 and TRBJ1-5, with D perhaps TRBD1 (6 bases). CDR1 is MNHEY and CDR2 is SVGAGI in the germline V gene. This CDR3 is built from 13 residues. Trimming stripped 5 bases from V and 4 bases from J, with 9 bases between. The CDR3, as DNA: TGTGCCAGCAGTCGGACAGATAATCAGCCCCAGCATTTT. It yields the protein CASSRTDNQPQHF.

CDR3 protein: CASSPRDRGVTEAFF. The CDR3 DNA follows: TGCGCCAGCAGCCCTAGAGACAGGGGAGTCACTGAAGCTTTCTTT. The chain joins TRBV4-1 to TRBJ1-1, with 8 bases that match TRBD1. The V gene's germline CDR1 is MGHRA and CDR2 YSYEKL. There are 15 residues in the CDR3. V lost 4 bases to trimming and J lost 4 bases; unmatched junction nucleotides: 8.

The gene calls are TRBV6-1 and TRBJ2-1; TRBD2 aligns across 7 bases. The germline gives CDR1 MNHNS, CDR2 SASEGT. CDR3 length: 13 residues. Trimming at V came to 7 bases and at J to 4 bases, leaving 4 bases not matched to a gene. CDR3 nucleotides: TGTGCCAGCACCGGGGACTATTACAATGAGCAGTTCTTC. It yields the protein CASTGDYYNEQFF.

For the CDR3, the DNA is TGTGCCAGCAGCTCTCTGTCGGCGGGAGGGTACAATGAGCAGTTCTTC. Its translation is CASSSLSAGGYNEQFF. The V and J genes are TRBV7-9 and TRBJ2-1; 9 nucleotides align to TRBD2. This CDR3 spans 16 amino acids. In germline, CDR1 is SEHNR, CDR2 FQNEAQ (reference sequence). The ends lost 4 bases at V and 4 bases at J; junction bases unmatched: 8.

This chain connects TRBV9 to TRBJ1-5; the match to TRBD1 covers 8 bases. In germline, CDR1 is SGDLS, CDR2 YYNGEE. The CDR3 covers 16 residues. The J segment lost 3 bases and the V segment lost 3 bases, leaving 8 bases of the junction unmatched. CDR3 DNA sequence: TGTGCCAGCAGCGCCGGGACAGGCGTCCCCAATCAGCCCCAGCATTTT. This translates into CASSAGTGVPNQPQHF.

The genes are TRBV10-2 and TRBJ1-2; perhaps TRBD1 as D (5 bases). V was clipped by 3 bases and J by 8 bases, with 10 bases between them. Germline lookup yields CDR1 WSHSY and CDR2 SAAADI. The CDR3 length is 12 residues. CDR3 nucleotide sequence: TGCGCCAGCAGTGATGGGGCGGGGGGCTACACCTTC. This translates into CASSDGAGGYTF.

The V gene is TRBV6-5, the J gene TRBJ1-2; maybe TRBD1 (6 bases). Trimming pared 7 bases from V and 2 bases from J, leaving 8 bases between. The length of the CDR3 is 12 residues. CDR1 is MNHEY, CDR2 SVGAGI, per germline. The CDR3 DNA follows: TGTGCCAGCAAGGGGGGAAACTATGGCTACACCTTC. Its translation: CASKGGNYGYTF.

The rearrangement links TRBV11-2 to TRBJ1-5; D is uncertain. Trimming removed 1 base from V and 0 bases from J, with 1 base in between. The germline gives CDR1 SGHAT, CDR2 FQNNGV. The CDR3 is 13 residues long. This CDR3 is CASSLGSNQPQHF. The CDR3 nucleotides are TGTGCCAGCAGCTTAGGTAGCAATCAGCCCCAGCATTTT.